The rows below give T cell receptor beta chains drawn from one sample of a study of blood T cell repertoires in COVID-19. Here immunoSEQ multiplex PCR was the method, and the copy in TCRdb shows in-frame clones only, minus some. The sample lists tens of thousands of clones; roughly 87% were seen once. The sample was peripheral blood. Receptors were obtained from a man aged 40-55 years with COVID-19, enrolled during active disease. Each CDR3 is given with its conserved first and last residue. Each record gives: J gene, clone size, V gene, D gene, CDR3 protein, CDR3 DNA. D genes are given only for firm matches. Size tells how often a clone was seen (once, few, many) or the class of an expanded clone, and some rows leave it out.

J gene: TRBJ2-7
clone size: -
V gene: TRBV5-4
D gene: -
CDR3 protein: CASSLNRDYEQYF
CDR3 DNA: TGTGCCAGCAGCTTGAACAGGGACTACGAGCAGTACTTC

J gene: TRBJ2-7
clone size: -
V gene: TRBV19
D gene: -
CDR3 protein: CASSIATGTGEQYF
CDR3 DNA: TGTGCCAGTAGTATAGCAACAGGGACGGGGGAGCAGTACTTC

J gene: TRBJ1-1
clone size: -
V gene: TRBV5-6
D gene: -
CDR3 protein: CASSLDRTLSNEAFF
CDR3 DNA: TGTGCCAGCAGCTTAGACCGGACACTGTCAAATGAAGCTTTCTTT

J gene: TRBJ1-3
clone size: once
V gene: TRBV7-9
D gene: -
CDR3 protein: CASSLVGGISGNTIYF
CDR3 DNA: TGTGCCAGCAGCTTAGTAGGGGGAATCTCTGGAAACACCATATATTTT

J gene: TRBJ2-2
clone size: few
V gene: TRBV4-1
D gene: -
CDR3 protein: CASSQVEAFVPGAGELFF
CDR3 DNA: TGCGCCAGCAGCCAAGTAGAAGCTTTCGTCCCCGGGGCCGGGGAGCTGTTTTTT

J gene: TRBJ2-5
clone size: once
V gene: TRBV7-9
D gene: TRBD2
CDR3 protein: CASSRGGDYTQETQYF
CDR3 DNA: TGTGCCAGCAGCCGCGGGGGGGACTATACGCAAGAGACCCAGTACTTC

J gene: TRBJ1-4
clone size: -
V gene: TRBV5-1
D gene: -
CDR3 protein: CASSFRGDGDEKLFF
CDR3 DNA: TGCGCCAGCAGCTTTAGGGGTGACGGCGACGAAAAACTGTTTTTT

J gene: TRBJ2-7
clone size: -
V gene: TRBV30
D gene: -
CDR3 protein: CAWSGMNEQYF
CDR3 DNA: TGTGCCTGGAGCGGGATGAACGAGCAGTACTTC

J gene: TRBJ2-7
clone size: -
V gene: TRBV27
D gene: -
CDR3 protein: CASSPGTQYEQYF
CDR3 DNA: TGTGCCAGCAGCCCCGGGACACAATACGAGCAGTACTTC

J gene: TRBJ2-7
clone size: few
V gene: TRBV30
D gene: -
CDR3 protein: CAWSVRAGAVYEQYF
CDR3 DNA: TGTGCCTGGAGTGTAAGGGCGGGGGCCGTCTACGAGCAGTACTTC

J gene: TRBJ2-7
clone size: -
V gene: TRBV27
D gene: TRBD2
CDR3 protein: CASSSGGGRREQYF
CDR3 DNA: TGTGCCAGCAGTTCTGGCGGGGGGAGAAGGGAGCAGTACTTC

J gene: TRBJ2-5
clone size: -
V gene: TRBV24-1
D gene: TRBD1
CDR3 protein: CATSPGTGPQETQYF
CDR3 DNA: TGTGCCACCAGTCCCGGGACAGGTCCCCAAGAGACCCAGTACTTC